This is a list of T cell receptor beta chains from one sample in a study of T cell responses to AZD1222 COVID-19 vaccine. Generated by immunoSEQ multiplex PCR, the TCRdb table keeps only in-frame clones and is missing some. The data contain about 57,000 clones, about 90% of them singletons. The starting material was peripheral blood, obtained on day 0 of AZD1222 vaccination. Source of these receptors: an adult in good health. Each CDR3 is given with its conserved first and last residue. A D gene is named only where the DNA matches it firmly. A row's size may be missing; if present it is once, few, many or a size class.

TRBV6-1,.,TRBJ1-5,.,TGTGCCAGCAGTGAAAGGTCAGGGCTTAATCAGCCCCAGCATTTT,CASSERSGLNQPQHF
TRBV7-9,.,TRBJ1-6,.,TGTGCCAGCAGCTTAGAAGGGAACGGCTCACCCCTCCACTTT,CASSLEGNGSPLHF
TRBV5-5,.,TRBJ1-1,.,TGTGCCAGCAGCGGACACCCCCAAGGGGCTGAAGCTTTCTTT,CASSGHPQGAEAFF
TRBV2,.,TRBJ2-5,.,TGTGCCAGCAGATTAGAGACCCAGTACTTC,CASRLETQYF
TRBV13,.,TRBJ1-2,.,TGTGCCAGCAGCCTCAGACCCGAGATTACTAACTATGGCTACACCTTC,CASSLRPEITNYGYTF
TRBV11-1,.,TRBJ2-7,.,TGTGCCAGCAGCTCCCACAGGGCAACCGAGCAGTACTTC,CASSSHRATEQYF
TRBV12-5,.,TRBJ2-3,once,TGTGCTAGTGCCTTGGGCCGTGGTGGTACGCAGTATTTT,CASALGRGGTQYF
TRBV3-1/TRBV3-2,.,TRBJ1-3,few,TGTGCCAGCAGCCCACCTGGAGCGAGGGGAAACACCATATATTTT,CASSPPGARGNTIYF
TRBV1,.,TRBJ2-1,.,TGCACCAGCAGCCAAGAATCCAGCGGGCAGGGCTCCTACAATGAGCAGTTCTTC,CTSSQESSGQGSYNEQFF
TRBV20-1,.,TRBJ2-7,.,TGCAGTGCCCCGGACCCCTACGAGCAGTACTTC,CSAPDPYEQYF
TRBV7-5,.,TRBJ2-1,.,TGTGCCAGAAGCGTTAGCGGGAGCAGGTACAATGAGCAGTTCTTC,CARSVSGSRYNEQFF
TRBV28,.,TRBJ1-2,.,TGTGCCAGTCATAGTTACAGGGAGGGAAGTGGCTACACCTTC,CASHSYREGSGYTF
TRBV2,.,TRBJ1-1,once,TGTGCCTCACAAAGAGAGGGGAACACTGAAGCTTTCTTT,CASQREGNTEAFF
TRBV6-1,TRBD1,TRBJ1-5,few,TGTGCCAGCGGACAGGGTCAAAGCAATCAGCCCCAGCATTTT,CASGQGQSNQPQHF
TRBV27,.,TRBJ1-2,.,TGTGCCAGCAGTCCCCTACAGGGTTGGGACTATGGCTACACCTTC,CASSPLQGWDYGYTF
TRBV6-5,TRBD2,TRBJ2-3,.,TGTGCCAGCATACTAACTAGCGGGAGGACAGATACGCAGTATTTT,CASILTSGRTDTQYF
TRBV10-3,.,TRBJ1-5,.,TGTGCCATCAGTGGTGACAGAAGCAATCAGCCCCAGCATTTT,CAISGDRSNQPQHF
TRBV19,.,TRBJ2-4,.,TGTGCCAGTAGTTCGGTACAGGGTATTGGTAAAGCCAAAAACATTCAGTACTTC,CASSSVQGIGKAKNIQYF
TRBV7-9,.,TRBJ1-4,.,TGTGCCAGCACCGAATTAGGGGCAACTAATGAAAAACTGTTTTTT,CASTELGATNEKLFF
TRBV7-2,.,TRBJ2-7,once,TGTGCCAGCAGCCCCAATTACGAGCAGTACTTC,CASSPNYEQYF
TRBV7-8,.,TRBJ1-5,.,TGTGCCAGCAGCCCCCATGGGCAGGCTAGCAATCAGCCCCAGCATTTT,CASSPHGQASNQPQHF
TRBV6-1,TRBD1,TRBJ2-7,.,TGTGCCAGCAGTGAGGGACAGGGAGGGAAATACGAGCAGTACTTC,CASSEGQGGKYEQYF
TRBV19,.,TRBJ2-7,.,TGTGCCAGTAGTCACCTATACGAGCAGTACTTC,CASSHLYEQYF
TRBV7-8,.,TRBJ1-5,few,TGTGCCAGCAGCTTAGGTGCTTCTGATCAGCCCCAGCATTTT,CASSLGASDQPQHF
TRBV18,TRBD1,TRBJ1-2,.,TGTGCCAGCTCACCGGGACAGGTCGCCGGAGGGGGGGGCTACACCTTC,CASSPGQVAGGGGYTF
TRBV19,.,TRBJ2-3,.,TGTGCCAGTAGTCTTGGACTGGCAGATACGCAGTATTTT,CASSLGLADTQYF
TRBV7-9,TRBD1,TRBJ1-2,.,TGTGCCAGCAGCAATAAGGAGACAGGGGGCAATGGCTACACCTTC,CASSNKETGGNGYTF
TRBV28,.,TRBJ2-7,.,TGTGCCAGCGAATTAACCGATACCTACGAGCAGTACTTC,CASELTDTYEQYF
TRBV29-1,.,TRBJ1-1,.,TGCAGCACATGGACAGCTGAGAACACTGAAGCTTTCTTT,CSTWTAENTEAFF
TRBV19,.,TRBJ1-1,.,TGTGCCAGTACCCCCGCCACTCCGATGAACACTGAAGCTTTCTTT,CASTPATPMNTEAFF
TRBV5-1,TRBD2,TRBJ2-2,.,TGCGCCAGCCAAGCGGGAGGTAACACCGGGGAGCTGTTTTTT,CASQAGGNTGELFF
TRBV19,.,TRBJ2-4,once,TGTGCCAGTAGTATGAGGGCTGCAGGGGAAAACATTCAGTACTTC,CASSMRAAGENIQYF
TRBV28,.,TRBJ1-5,.,TGTGCCAGCAGTTTAAAGCAAGGAAGGTATAGCAATCAGCCCCAGCATTTT,CASSLKQGRYSNQPQHF
TRBV4-2,.,TRBJ2-3,.,TGTGCCAGCAGCCAAGAAGGAGGGCCCGCAGATACGCAGTATTTT,CASSQEGGPADTQYF
TRBV7-9,.,TRBJ1-3,.,TGTGCCAGCAGCCCCGGGGACGTACGAACTGGAAACACCATATATTTT,CASSPGDVRTGNTIYF
TRBV15,TRBD1,TRBJ1-1,.,TGTGCCACCAGCAGAACGGGACAGGGGGACACTGAAGCTTTCTTT,CATSRTGQGDTEAFF
TRBV7-3,.,TRBJ2-3,.,TGTGCCAGCAGGTGGAGTACTACCACAGATACGCAGTATTTT,CASRWSTTTDTQYF
TRBV6-2/TRBV6-3,TRBD1,TRBJ1-1,.,TGTGCCAGCAGTTATATGGGACAGGGGGCGTCAACGAACACTGAAGCTTTCTTT,CASSYMGQGASTNTEAFF
TRBV5-5,.,TRBJ1-1,.,TGTGCCAGCAGTACCCAAGGGGATACTGAAGCTTTCTTT,CASSTQGDTEAFF
TRBV2,TRBD1,TRBJ1-1,.,TGTGCCAGCATAAGGTCGGGACAGGGGGGCACTGAAGCTTTCTTT,CASIRSGQGGTEAFF
TRBV19,.,TRBJ1-5,few,TGTGCCAGTAGTATAGATGGGCCTCCACCCGGGCAGGAACAGCCCCAGCATTTT,CASSIDGPPPGQEQPQHF
TRBV19,.,TRBJ1-1,.,TGTGCCAGTAGGGAGGGACACTTGAACACTGAAGCTTTCTTT,CASREGHLNTEAFF
TRBV13,.,TRBJ1-3,.,TGTGCCAGCAGCTTACCGGGAGGACCAGGGGGAAACACCATATATTTT,CASSLPGGPGGNTIYF
TRBV2,TRBD1,TRBJ1-5,.,TGTGCCAGCAGCCCCGGGACAGGCAATCAGCCCCAGCATTTT,CASSPGTGNQPQHF
TRBV5-5,.,TRBJ2-1,.,TGTGCCAGCAGCCGTGGGGAAAGAAAGTTCTTC,CASSRGERKFF
TRBV5-1,TRBD2,TRBJ2-1,.,TGCGCCAGCAGCGGTGGGTTAGCGGGAGCAGGAGATGAGCAGTTCTTC,CASSGGLAGAGDEQFF
TRBV18,.,TRBJ1-5,few,TGTGCCAGCTCACCACCAGGGGCCAACGGGTTAGGGCAGCCCCAGCATTTT,CASSPPGANGLGQPQHF
TRBV28,.,TRBJ2-1,.,TGTGCCAGCATCGAGGCGCTCTGGCGAGGGAATGAGCAGTTCTTC,CASIEALWRGNEQFF
TRBV28,TRBD1,TRBJ2-7,.,TGTGCCAGCCAGGGATCGGGACAGGCCTACTACGAGCAGTACTTC,CASQGSGQAYYEQYF
TRBV11-2,TRBD2,TRBJ2-3,.,TGTGCCAGCAGCTTATTCAAGAAAAGGCGGGAGTGGGCAGATACGCAGTATTTT,CASSLFKKRREWADTQYF